A selection of T cell receptor beta chains follows, all from one sample in a study of T-cell reconstitution after alpha-beta-depleted transplantation in children. MiXCR, applied by TCRdb to the PCR reads, yields one record per CDR3 protein. The table has about 200,000 distinct CDR3 sequences, 6.6% seen once. The specimen was PBMCs, collected before TCRalphabeta/CD19-depleted stem cell transplant. These receptors came from a boy between 2 and 10 years old with acute lymphoblastic leukemia, due to receive a stem cell transplant. The CDR3 runs from the conserved cysteine through the conserved F or W. The D gene is left open where the match is weak. Expanded clones get a size class; other rows say once, few or many, or leave the size out.

CDR3	DNA	size	J	D	V	length
CATSRAGPVQETQYF	TGTGCCACCAGCAGAGCGGGGCCGGTACAAGAGACCCAGTACTTC	many	TRBJ2-5	.	TRBV15	15
CASSLGDRVYGYEQYF	TGCGCCAGCAGCTTGGGAGACAGGGTTTATGGCTACGAGCAGTACTTC	.	TRBJ2-7	TRBD1	TRBV5-1	16
CAWIPGQSYNEQFF	TGTGCCTGGATTCCGGGACAGTCCTACAATGAGCAGTTCTTC	few	TRBJ2-1	TRBD1	TRBV30	14
CASRADYNEQFF	TGCGCCAGCAGAGCTGACTACAATGAGCAGTTCTTC	many	TRBJ2-1	.	TRBV5-1	12
CSASHENIQYF	TGCAGTGCTAGCCATGAAAACATTCAGTACTTC	many	TRBJ2-4	.	TRBV20-1	11
CASSEEGLAESNTQYF	TGTGCCAGCAGCGAGGAGGGACTAGCGGAATCAAATACGCAGTATTTT	many	TRBJ2-3	TRBD2	TRBV9	16
CASSVERVRLRNEQFF	TGTGCCAGCAGTGTAGAGCGGGTTAGGCTTCGGAATGAGCAGTTCTTC	.	TRBJ2-1	.	TRBV28	16
CAWETGGQAFF	TGTGCCTGGGAGACAGGGGGACAAGCTTTCTTT	many	TRBJ1-1	TRBD1	TRBV30	11
CASTAGAGALAYGYTF	TGTGCCAGCACCGCGGGGGCGGGGGCGCTGGCCTATGGCTACACCTTC	many	TRBJ1-2	.	TRBV2	16
CASSKQGFGDDEAFF	TGTGCCAGCTCAAAACAGGGGTTTGGGGACGATGAAGCTTTCTTT	few	TRBJ1-1	TRBD1	TRBV18	15
CASSLVSRGRTDTQYF	TGTGCCAGCAGCTTAGTCTCGCGGGGGCGCACAGATACGCAGTATTTT	.	TRBJ2-3	.	TRBV7-2	16
CASSFNPDTDTQYF	TGTGCCAGCAGCTTTAATCCGGATACAGATACGCAGTATTTT	.	TRBJ2-3	.	TRBV5-4	14
CASSSTPTSGYNEQFF	TGTGCCAGCAGCTCCACCCCGACTAGCGGCTACAATGAGCAGTTCTTC	.	TRBJ2-1	TRBD2	TRBV7-2	16
CASSLERFPTQNNEQFF	TGTGCCAGCAGCTTAGAGAGATTTCCCACACAAAACAATGAGCAGTTCTTC	many	TRBJ2-1	.	TRBV11-2	17
CASREEGSTYEQYF	TGTGCCAGCAGGGAGGAGGGCTCTACCTACGAGCAGTACTTC	few	TRBJ2-7	.	TRBV2	14
CASSLAGYYEQYF	TGTGCCAGCAGCTTAGCAGGGTACTACGAGCAGTACTTC	.	TRBJ2-7	.	TRBV7-2	13
CASSPGGAGEQYF	TGTGCCAGCAGCCCCGGCGGGGCAGGCGAGCAGTACTTC	.	TRBJ2-7	.	TRBV11-2	13
CAISGLDEQFF	TGTGCCATCAGTGGATTAGATGAGCAGTTCTTC	many	TRBJ2-1	.	TRBV10-3	11
CASSSWTRTNSPLHF	TGTGCCAGCAGTTCTTGGACCCGAACGAATTCACCCCTCCACTTT	many	TRBJ1-6	.	TRBV12-3/TRBV12-4	15
CASSAEQLADTQYF	TGCGCCAGCAGCGCCGAGCAGCTAGCAGATACGCAGTATTTT	many	TRBJ2-3	.	TRBV5-1	14
CSVGPSPQYF	TGCAGCGTTGGTCCCAGCCCCCAGTACTTC	many	TRBJ2-5	.	TRBV29-1	10
CSARPSSGSGEQYF	TGCAGTGCTAGACCCTCAAGCGGGAGTGGGGAGCAGTACTTC	many	TRBJ2-7	TRBD2	TRBV20-1	14
CSLGRSNTEAFF	TGCAGCTTGGGACGGTCGAACACTGAAGCTTTCTTT	.	TRBJ1-1	.	TRBV29-1	12
CSVITGYPKNIQYF	TGCAGCGTTATCACAGGGTACCCCAAAAACATTCAGTACTTC	many	TRBJ2-4	.	TRBV29-1	14
CASSYDRGFNYGYTF	TGTGCCAGCAGTTATGACAGGGGGTTTAACTATGGCTACACCTTC	many	TRBJ1-2	TRBD1	TRBV28	15
CAWSGTGNNSPLHF	TGTGCCTGGAGCGGGACAGGGAATAATTCACCCCTCCACTTT	few	TRBJ1-6	TRBD1	TRBV30	14
CASSFSTSAFTDTQYF	TGTGCCAGCAGTTTTAGTACATCAGCCTTCACAGATACGCAGTATTTT	many	TRBJ2-3	.	TRBV28	16
CASSPAGDYNEQFF	TGTGCCAGCAGCCCAGCGGGGGATTACAATGAGCAGTTCTTC	many	TRBJ2-1	TRBD2	TRBV7-2	14
CASSLAPSGNTGELFF	TGTGCCAGCAGCTTAGCTCCTAGCGGAAACACCGGGGAGCTGTTTTTT	many	TRBJ2-2	TRBD2	TRBV7-8	16
CSAQREGGRRNTEAFF	TGCAGTGCTCAGAGGGAAGGGGGGAGGAGGAACACTGAAGCTTTCTTT	many	TRBJ1-1	.	TRBV20-1	16
CSASMAANTGELFF	TGCAGTGCTAGTATGGCAGCGAACACCGGGGAGCTGTTTTTT	many	TRBJ2-2	.	TRBV20-1	14
CASSRGDYNEQFF	TGTGCTAGCAGCCGGGGGGATTACAATGAGCAGTTCTTC	many	TRBJ2-1	TRBD2	TRBV7-7	13
CSAQGAGNTEAFF	TGCAGCGCACAGGGGGCCGGGAACACTGAAGCTTTCTTT	few	TRBJ1-1	TRBD1	TRBV29-1	13
CASSPRTNVLTF	TGTGCCAGCAGCCCCCGGACCAACGTCCTGACTTTC	many	TRBJ2-6	.	TRBV7-2	12
CASRFTGGPYEQYF	TGTGCCAGCAGATTCACAGGGGGCCCCTACGAGCAGTACTTC	.	TRBJ2-7	TRBD1	TRBV28	14
CATSEGGSAIGETQYF	TGTGCCACCAGTGAAGGCGGGAGCGCCATCGGAGAGACCCAGTACTTC	.	TRBJ2-5	TRBD2	TRBV24-1	16
CASSQVGDSYEQYF	TGTGCCAGCAGCCAAGTCGGGGACAGCTACGAGCAGTACTTC	.	TRBJ2-7	TRBD1	TRBV3-1	14
CASSSRGDTQYF	TGTGCCAGCAGCTCGAGAGGAGATACGCAGTATTTT	many	TRBJ2-3	.	TRBV11-2	12
CASSLGTGYGYTF	TGTGCCAGCAGTTTGGGGACAGGGTATGGCTACACCTTC	many	TRBJ1-2	TRBD1	TRBV28	13
CASSLEISHEQYF	TGTGCCAGCAGCTTAGAGATCTCCCACGAGCAGTACTTC	many	TRBJ2-7	.	TRBV7-9	13
CASSSPAGEQFF	TGTGCCAGCAGTTCTCCAGCGGGTGAGCAGTTCTTC	many	TRBJ2-1	.	TRBV12-3/TRBV12-4	12
CASSQVRGTSEWGFTDTQYF	TGTGCCAGCAGCCAAGTCCGTGGGACTAGCGAGTGGGGTTTTACAGATACGCAGTATTTT	many	TRBJ2-3	TRBD2	TRBV4-2	20
CASSLEFRYEQYF	TGTGCCAGCAGCTTAGAATTTCGCTACGAGCAGTACTTC	many	TRBJ2-7	.	TRBV11-2	13
CASSLWTSGYQETQYF	TGTGCCAGCAGCCTTTGGACTAGCGGGTATCAAGAGACCCAGTACTTC	many	TRBJ2-5	TRBD2	TRBV7-2	16
CASSTPGLSGANVLTF	TGTGCCAGCAGTACACCGGGACTCTCTGGGGCCAACGTCCTGACTTTC	many	TRBJ2-6	.	TRBV28	16
CASSLATGGLQTQYF	TGTGCCAGCAGCTTAGCGACAGGGGGCTTACAGACCCAGTACTTC	few	TRBJ2-5	TRBD1	TRBV7-2	15
CSARQGYQPQHF	TGCAGTGCTAGACAAGGTTATCAGCCCCAGCATTTT	many	TRBJ1-5	.	TRBV20-1	12
CASSGQGGGTEAFF	TGTGCCAGCAGTGGACAGGGCGGAGGAACTGAAGCTTTCTTT	few	TRBJ1-1	TRBD1	TRBV6-1	14
CASSFRGSGREGTDTQYF	TGTGCCAGCAGTTTTAGGGGTAGCGGGAGAGAAGGCACAGATACGCAGTATTTT	.	TRBJ2-3	TRBD2	TRBV28	18
CASTPHRPYNYEQYF	TGTGCCAGCACCCCGCACCGACCTTACAACTACGAGCAGTACTTC	.	TRBJ2-7	.	TRBV9	15
CASSLGATAGNTIYF	TGTGCCAGCAGTTTAGGGGCGACGGCTGGAAACACCATATATTTT	many	TRBJ1-3	.	TRBV12-3/TRBV12-4	15
CASSYGGGSTEAFF	TGTGCCAGCAGTTACGGGGGCGGGTCCACTGAAGCTTTCTTT	few	TRBJ1-1	.	TRBV6-5	14